This T cell receptor (beta chain) was retrieved from a study of T cells in Graves' hyperthyroidism and ophthalmopathy. Study context: Specimen type is peripheral blood, collected at initial diagnosis prior to any treatment. Study observations and caveats: Ophthalmopathy was predicted by the model a median of approximately 6 months ahead of onset.

This clonotype was seen at least ten times. What it binds is not known. Amplified regions were TCR beta CDR3 sequences from RNA transcripts. HTBI primers were employed in a first-round RT-PCR of the TCR CDR3. Each CDR3 protein gets one entry after TCRdb re-called the multiplex PCR reads with MiXCR. The sample yields under 400,000 distinct CDR3 sequences, nearly 15% seen once. Ophthalmopathy cases met thresholds of Clinical Activity Score at least 3, NOSPECS grade at least 4 and duration under 3 months. Trimming cost V 7 bases and J 1 base; bases outside gene matches: 5. The CDR3 loop spans 15 amino acids. The V gene's germline CDR1 is MDHEN and CDR2 SYDVKM.

The source is a woman in her sixties or seventies with Graves' ophthalmopathy. This chain uses TRBV28 with TRBJ2-2; 8 bases agree with TRBD1. The specimen sequenced was blood. CDR3: CASKAGTGNTGELFF. The CDR3 region has the DNA TGTGCCAGCAAAGCCGGGACAGGGAACACCGGGGAGCTGTTTTTT. Complete variable domain (other parts from reference TRBV28 and TRBJ2-2): DVKVTQSSRYLVKRTGEKVFLECVQDMDHENMFWYRQDPGLGLRLIYFSYDVKMKEKGDIPEGYSVSREKKERFSLILESASTNQTSMYLCASKAGTGNTGELFFGEGSRLTVL.